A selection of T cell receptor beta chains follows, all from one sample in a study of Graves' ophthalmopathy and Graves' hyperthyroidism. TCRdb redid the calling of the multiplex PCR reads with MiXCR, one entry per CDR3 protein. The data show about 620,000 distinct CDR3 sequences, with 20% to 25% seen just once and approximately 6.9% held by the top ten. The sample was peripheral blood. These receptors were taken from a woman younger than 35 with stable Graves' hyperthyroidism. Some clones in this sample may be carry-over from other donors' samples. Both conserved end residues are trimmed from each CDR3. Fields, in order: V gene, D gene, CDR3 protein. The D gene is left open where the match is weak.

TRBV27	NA	ASSLFGNQPQH
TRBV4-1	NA	ASSQGRGSYEQY
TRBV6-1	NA	ASRGDNRVDQPQH
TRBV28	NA	ASSLHQPQH
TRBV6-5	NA	ASSYKSKVENYGYT
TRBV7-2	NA	ASSFYNGLSYEQY
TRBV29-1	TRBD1	SARGQSYEQY
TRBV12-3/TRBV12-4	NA	ASSLAPGDYGYT
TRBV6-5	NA	ASSFQGYYGYT
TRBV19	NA	AIQGSTNYGYT
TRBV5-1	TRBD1	ASRWGQGAYEQY
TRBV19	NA	ASSIINQPQH
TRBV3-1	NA	ASSHRGYGYT
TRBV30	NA	AWSNGGGGTEAF
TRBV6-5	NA	ASRYRESGYGYT
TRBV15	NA	ATSRDRAGANTEAF
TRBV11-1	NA	ASSFSIGAVNTEAF
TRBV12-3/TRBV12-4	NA	ASNLRGGNTIY
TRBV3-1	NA	ASSQEAGVTEAF
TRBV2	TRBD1	ASSDLTGAYEQY
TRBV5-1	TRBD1	ASSLEGQGGNSPLH
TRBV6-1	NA	ASSEAGTITEAF
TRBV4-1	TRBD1	ASSNDRVVGKETQY
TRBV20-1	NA	SARDKTNTGELF
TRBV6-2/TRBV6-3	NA	ASTPHQGRSYEQY
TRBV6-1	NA	ASSQREFSYEQY
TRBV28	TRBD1	ASSQWGDRVHGYT
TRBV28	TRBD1	ASKGQGVASGAYEQY
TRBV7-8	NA	ASSSRDFYEQY
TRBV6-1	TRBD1	ASSRNSRTGPGYT
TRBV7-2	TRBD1	ASSPTGSTDGYT
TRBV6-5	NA	ASSSLTDRIYTGELF
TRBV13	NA	ASSLGQGGEETQY
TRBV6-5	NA	ASSFSTGGVYETQY
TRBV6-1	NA	ASSLGQGNVLT